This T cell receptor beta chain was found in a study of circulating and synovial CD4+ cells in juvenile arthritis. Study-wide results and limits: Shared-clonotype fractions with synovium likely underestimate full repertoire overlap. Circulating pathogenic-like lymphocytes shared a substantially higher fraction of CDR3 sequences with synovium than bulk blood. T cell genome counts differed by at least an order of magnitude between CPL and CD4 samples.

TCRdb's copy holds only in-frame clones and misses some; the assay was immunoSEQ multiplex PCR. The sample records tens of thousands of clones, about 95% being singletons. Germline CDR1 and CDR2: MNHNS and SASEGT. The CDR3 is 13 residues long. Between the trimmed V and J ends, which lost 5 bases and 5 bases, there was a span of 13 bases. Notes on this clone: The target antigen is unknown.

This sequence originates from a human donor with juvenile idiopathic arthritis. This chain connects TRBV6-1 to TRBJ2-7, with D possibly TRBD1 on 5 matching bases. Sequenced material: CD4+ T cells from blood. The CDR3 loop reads CASSPSGPNEQYF. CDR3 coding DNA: TGTGCCAGCAGTCCATCAGGGCCCAACGAGCAGTACTTC.